This TCR beta chain was observed in a study of OX40 agonist ivuxolimab in advanced cancers. Germline CDR1 reads ENHRY; CDR2 reads SYGVKD. Losses at the gene ends were 11 bases for V and 4 bases for J; bases not matched to a gene: 14. The CDR3 contains 15 residues. The assay was immunoSEQ multiplex PCR, and TCRdb's table has in-frame clones only and misses some. The data hold tens of thousands of clones, with around four fifths observed a single time. V gene TRBV10-3 combines with J gene TRBJ1-1; 9 nucleotides line up with TRBD1. Sample: CD4+ or CD8+ T cells sorted from blood, taken in a trial of the OX40 agonist ivuxolimab. The sequence was obtained from an adult with an advanced solid tumor such as melanoma, head and neck, liver or kidney cancer. CDR3 bases: TGTGCCGTGGGGACAGGGACTGGGGGGGGCACTGAAGCTTTCTTT. This translates into CAVGTGTGGGTEAFF.